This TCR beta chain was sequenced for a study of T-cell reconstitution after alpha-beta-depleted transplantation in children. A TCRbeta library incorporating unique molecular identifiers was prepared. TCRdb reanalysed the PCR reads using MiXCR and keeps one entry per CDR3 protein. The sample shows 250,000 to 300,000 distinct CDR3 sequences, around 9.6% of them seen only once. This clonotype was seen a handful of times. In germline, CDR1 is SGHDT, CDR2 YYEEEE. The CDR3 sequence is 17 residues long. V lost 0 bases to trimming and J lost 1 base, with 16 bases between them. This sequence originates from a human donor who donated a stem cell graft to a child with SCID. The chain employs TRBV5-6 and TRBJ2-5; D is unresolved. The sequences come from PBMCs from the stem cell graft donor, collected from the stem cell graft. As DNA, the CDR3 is TGTGCCAGCAGCTTGGCCGTCAACCCCTGGGGCCAAGAGACCCAGTACTTC. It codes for CASSLAVNPWGQETQYF.